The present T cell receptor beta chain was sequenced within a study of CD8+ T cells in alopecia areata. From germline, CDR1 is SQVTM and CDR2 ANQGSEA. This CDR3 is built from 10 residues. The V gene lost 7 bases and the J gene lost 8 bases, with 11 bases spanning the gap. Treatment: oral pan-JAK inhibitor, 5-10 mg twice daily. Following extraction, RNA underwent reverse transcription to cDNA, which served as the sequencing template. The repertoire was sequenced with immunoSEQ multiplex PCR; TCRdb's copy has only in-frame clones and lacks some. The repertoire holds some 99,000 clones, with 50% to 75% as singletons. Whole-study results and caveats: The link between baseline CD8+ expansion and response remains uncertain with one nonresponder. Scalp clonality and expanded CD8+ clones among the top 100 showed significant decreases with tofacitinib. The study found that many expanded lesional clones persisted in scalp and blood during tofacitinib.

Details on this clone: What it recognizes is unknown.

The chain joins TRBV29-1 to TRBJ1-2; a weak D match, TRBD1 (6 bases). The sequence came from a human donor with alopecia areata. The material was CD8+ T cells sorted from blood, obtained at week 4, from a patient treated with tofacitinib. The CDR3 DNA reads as TGCAGCGCTAGGGACAACGGCTACACCTTC. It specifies CSARDNGYTF.